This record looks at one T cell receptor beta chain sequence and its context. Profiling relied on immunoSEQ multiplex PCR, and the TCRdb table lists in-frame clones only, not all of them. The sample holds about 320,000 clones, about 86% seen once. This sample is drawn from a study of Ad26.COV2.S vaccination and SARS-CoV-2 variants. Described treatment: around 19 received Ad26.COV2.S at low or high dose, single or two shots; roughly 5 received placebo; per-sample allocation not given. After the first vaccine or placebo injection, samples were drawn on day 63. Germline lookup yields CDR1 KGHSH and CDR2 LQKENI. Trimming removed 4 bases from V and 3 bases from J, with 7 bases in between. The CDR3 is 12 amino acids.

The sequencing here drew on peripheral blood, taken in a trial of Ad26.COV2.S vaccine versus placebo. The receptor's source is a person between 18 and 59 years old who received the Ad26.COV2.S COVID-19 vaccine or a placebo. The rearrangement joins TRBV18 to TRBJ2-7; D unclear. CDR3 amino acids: CASSLADYEQYF. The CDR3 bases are TGTGCCAGCTCACTGGCAGACTACGAGCAGTACTTC.